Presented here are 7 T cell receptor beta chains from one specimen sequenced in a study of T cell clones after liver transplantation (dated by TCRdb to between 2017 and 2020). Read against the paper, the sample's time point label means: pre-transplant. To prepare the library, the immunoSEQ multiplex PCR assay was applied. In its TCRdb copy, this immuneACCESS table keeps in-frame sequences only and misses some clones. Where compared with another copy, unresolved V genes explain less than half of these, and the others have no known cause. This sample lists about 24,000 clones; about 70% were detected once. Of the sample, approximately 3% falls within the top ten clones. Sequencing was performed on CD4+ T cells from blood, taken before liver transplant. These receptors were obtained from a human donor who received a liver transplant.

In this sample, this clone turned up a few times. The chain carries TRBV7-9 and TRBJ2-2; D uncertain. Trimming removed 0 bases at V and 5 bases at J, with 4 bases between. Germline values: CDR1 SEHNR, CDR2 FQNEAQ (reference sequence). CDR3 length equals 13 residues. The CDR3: CASSLARTGELFF. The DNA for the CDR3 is TGTGCCAGCAGCTTAGCCAGGACCGGGGAGCTGTTTTTT.

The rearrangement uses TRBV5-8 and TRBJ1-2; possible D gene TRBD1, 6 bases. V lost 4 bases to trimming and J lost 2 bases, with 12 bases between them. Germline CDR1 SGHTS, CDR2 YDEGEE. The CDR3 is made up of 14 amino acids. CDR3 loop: CASSRLGQNYGYTF. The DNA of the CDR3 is TGTGCCAGCAGCCGCCTGGGACAAAACTATGGCTACACCTTC.

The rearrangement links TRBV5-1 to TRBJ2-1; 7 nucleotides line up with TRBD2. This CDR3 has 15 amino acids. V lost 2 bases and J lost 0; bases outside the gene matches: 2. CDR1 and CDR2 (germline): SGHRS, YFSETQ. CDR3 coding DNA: TGCGCCAGCAGCTTTCTAGCGGACTCCTACAATGAGCAGTTCTTC. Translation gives CASSFLADSYNEQFF.

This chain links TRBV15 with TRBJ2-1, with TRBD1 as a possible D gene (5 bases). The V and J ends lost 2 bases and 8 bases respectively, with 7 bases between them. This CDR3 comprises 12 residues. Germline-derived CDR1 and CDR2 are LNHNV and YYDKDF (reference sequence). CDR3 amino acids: CATSRIGDEQFF. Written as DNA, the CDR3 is TGTGCCACCAGCAGAATAGGGGATGAGCAGTTCTTC.

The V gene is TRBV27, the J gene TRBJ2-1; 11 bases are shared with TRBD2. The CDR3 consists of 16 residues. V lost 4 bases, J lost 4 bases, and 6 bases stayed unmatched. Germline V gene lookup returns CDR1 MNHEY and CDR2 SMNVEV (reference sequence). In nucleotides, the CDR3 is TGTGCCAGCAGTTATACTAGCGGGGGAGCTTACAATGAGCAGTTCTTC. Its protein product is CASSYTSGGAYNEQFF.

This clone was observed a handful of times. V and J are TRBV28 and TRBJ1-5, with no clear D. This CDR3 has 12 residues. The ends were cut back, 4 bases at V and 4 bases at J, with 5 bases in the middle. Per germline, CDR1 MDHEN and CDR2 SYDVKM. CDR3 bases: TGTGCCAGCAGTTATGGGAATCAGCCCCAGCATTTT. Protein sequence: CASSYGNQPQHF.

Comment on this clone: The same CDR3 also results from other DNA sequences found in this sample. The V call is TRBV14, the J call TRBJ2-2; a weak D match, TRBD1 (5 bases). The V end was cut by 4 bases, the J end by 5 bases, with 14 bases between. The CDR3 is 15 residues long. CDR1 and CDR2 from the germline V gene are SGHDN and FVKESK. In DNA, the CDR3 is TGTGCCAGCAGCCCAACAGGTGGTGGAACCGGGGAGCTGTTTTTT. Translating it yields CASSPTGGGTGELFF. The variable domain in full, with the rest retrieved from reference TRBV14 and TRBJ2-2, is EAGVTQFPSHSVIEKGQTVTLRCDPISGHDNLYWYRRVMGKEIKFLLHFVKESKQDESGMPNNRFLAERTGGTYSTLKVQPAELEDSGVYFCASSPTGGGTGELFFGEGSRLTVL.